The 11 T cell receptor beta chains reported below all come from one sample, sequenced in a study of T cell responses to AZD1222 COVID-19 vaccine. This table comes from immunoSEQ multiplex PCR, and its TCRdb copy is limited to in-frame clones, with some not included. The table records 100,000 to 150,000 clones, more than 90% of them present only once. Specimen: peripheral blood, collected 28 days after the second AZD1222 dose. These receptors were taken from an adult who received the AZD1222 COVID-19 vaccine.

This clone was seen only a few times. V and J are TRBV28 and TRBJ1-3; tentatively, D is TRBD1 (5 bases). With 5 bases removed from V and 5 bases from J, the gap between germline ends came to 16 bases. The CDR3 has 15 amino acids. Germline values: CDR1 MDHEN, CDR2 SYDVKM. In DNA, the CDR3 is TGTGCCAGCAGTCCCGGGACTGTGAAGAGAAACACCATATATTTT. Its protein product is CASSPGTVKRNTIYF.

J is TRBJ1-6 and V is TRBV11-2; D is ambiguous. V dropped 1 base and J dropped 0 bases, with 7 bases sitting between them. The CDR3 spans 16 residues. Germline values: CDR1 SGHAT, CDR2 FQNNGV. The CDR3: CASSLGAGSYNSPLHF. CDR3 sequence (DNA): TGTGCCAGCAGCTTAGGCGCGGGCTCCTATAATTCACCCCTCCACTTT.

The V and J genes are TRBV5-1 and TRBJ2-1; TRBD2 aligns across 7 bases. The CDR3 sequence is 15 residues long. Losses at the gene ends were 0 bases for V and 6 bases for J; bases not matched to a gene: 6. In germline, CDR1 is SGHRS, CDR2 YFSETQ. The CDR3 spells CASSLGTSFSNEQFF. The CDR3, as DNA: TGCGCCAGCAGCTTGGGGACTAGTTTCTCCAATGAGCAGTTCTTC.

The chain joins TRBV6-5 to TRBJ1-6, with 7 bases matching TRBD1. Germline lookup yields CDR1 MNHEY and CDR2 SVGAGI. J lost 10 bases, V lost 5 bases, and 8 bases had no gene match. This CDR3 has 14 residues. The DNA of the CDR3 is TGTGCCAGCAGTCAACCAGGGGGAGGGTCACCCCTCCACTTT. As protein: CASSQPGGGSPLHF.

This chain connects TRBV25-1 to TRBJ1-1; 8 bases are shared with TRBD1. The CDR3 totals 16 residues. The ends lost 6 bases at V and 1 base at J; junction bases unmatched: 10. Germline V CDR1 and CDR2: MGHDK, SYGVNS. CDR3 bases: TGTGCCAGCAGCGCGGACAGGGCAGAAGGGAACACTGAAGCTTTCTTT. Its translation is CASSADRAEGNTEAFF.

The chain joins TRBV30 to TRBJ2-1; 10 positions agree with TRBD2. Germline V gives CDR1 GTSNPN, CDR2 SVGIG (reference sequence). This CDR3 spans 15 amino acids. V lost 1 base and J lost 13; bases outside the gene matches: 13. The CDR3: CAWSGPGTSAVAQFF. The CDR3, as DNA: TGTGCCTGGAGTGGCCCCGGGACTAGCGCCGTCGCCCAGTTCTTC.

The chain carries TRBV6-2 or TRBV6-3 and TRBJ2-6, with D hard to call. The CDR3 contains 17 residues. CDR1 is MNHEY and CDR2 is SVGEGT in the germline V gene. V was cut by 4 bases and J by 0 bases, with 13 bases left in between. As DNA, the CDR3 is TGTGCCAGCAGTTCCTCTCGACCGAGCTCTGGGGCCAACGTCCTGACTTTC. This codes for CASSSSRPSSGANVLTF.

The chain carries TRBV19 and TRBJ1-1, with D unresolved. CDR1 and CDR2 from the germline V gene are LNHDA and SQIVND (reference sequence). V was clipped by 5 bases and J by 1 base, with 14 bases between them. This CDR3 spans 15 amino acids. In nucleotides, the CDR3 is TGTGCCAGTAGTCCATGGACGGGTACGAACACTGAAGCTTTCTTT. Encoded protein: CASSPWTGTNTEAFF.

This clone was recorded once. This CDR3 reads CASSFRDRGPYEQYF. For the CDR3, the DNA is TGTGCCAGTAGCTTCCGGGACAGGGGGCCCTACGAGCAGTACTTC. The chain couples TRBV19 to TRBJ2-7, with 12 positions matching TRBD1. Trimming at V came to 6 bases and at J to 2 bases, leaving 5 bases not matched to a gene. Germline-derived CDR1 and CDR2 are LNHDA and SQIVND (reference sequence). The CDR3 loop spans 15 amino acids.

The chain carries TRBV6-2 or TRBV6-3 and TRBJ2-7; weak D call: TRBD1 (5 bases). Germline V gene lookup returns CDR1 MNHEY and CDR2 SVGEGT. V gave up 0 bases and J gave up 6 bases, with 12 bases separating them. The CDR3 has 14 residues. CDR3 loop: CASSYSPGIPEQYF. CDR3 nucleotide sequence: TGTGCCAGCAGTTACTCTCCAGGGATTCCCGAGCAGTACTTC.

The chain links TRBV25-1 to TRBJ1-4; TRBD1 aligns across 7 bases. Per the germline V gene, CDR1 is MGHDK and CDR2 is SYGVNS. V lost 6 bases and J lost 3; bases outside the gene matches: 4. This CDR3 region has 14 residues. This CDR3 reads CASREGQANEKLFF. CDR3 bases: TGTGCCAGCAGGGAAGGACAGGCTAATGAAAAACTGTTTTTT.